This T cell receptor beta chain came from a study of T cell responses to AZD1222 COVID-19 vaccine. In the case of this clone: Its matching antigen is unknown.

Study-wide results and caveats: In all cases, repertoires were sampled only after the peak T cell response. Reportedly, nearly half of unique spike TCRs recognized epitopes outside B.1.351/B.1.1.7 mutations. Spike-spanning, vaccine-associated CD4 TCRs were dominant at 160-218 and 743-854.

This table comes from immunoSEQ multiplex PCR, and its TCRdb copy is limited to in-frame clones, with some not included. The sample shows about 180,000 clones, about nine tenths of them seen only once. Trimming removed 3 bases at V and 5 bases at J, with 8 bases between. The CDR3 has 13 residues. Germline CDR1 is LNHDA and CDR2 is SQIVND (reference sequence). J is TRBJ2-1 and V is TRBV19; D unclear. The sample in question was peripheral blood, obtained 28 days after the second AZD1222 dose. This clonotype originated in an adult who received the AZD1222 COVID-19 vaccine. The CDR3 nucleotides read TGTGCCAGTAGTATCCGCCAAAACAATGAGCAGTTCTTC. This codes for CASSIRQNNEQFF.